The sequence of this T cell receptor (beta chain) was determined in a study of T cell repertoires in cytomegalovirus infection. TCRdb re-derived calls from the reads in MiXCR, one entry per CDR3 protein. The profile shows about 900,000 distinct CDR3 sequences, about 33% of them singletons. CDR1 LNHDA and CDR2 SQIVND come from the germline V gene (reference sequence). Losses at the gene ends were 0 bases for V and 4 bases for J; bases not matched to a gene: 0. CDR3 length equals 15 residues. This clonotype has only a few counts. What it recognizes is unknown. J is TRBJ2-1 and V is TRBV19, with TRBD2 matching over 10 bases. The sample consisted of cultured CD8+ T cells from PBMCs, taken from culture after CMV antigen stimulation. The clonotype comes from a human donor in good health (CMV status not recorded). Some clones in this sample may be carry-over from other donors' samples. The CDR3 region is CASSIELAGYNEQFF. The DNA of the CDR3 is TGTGCCAGTAGTATAGAACTAGCGGGGTACAATGAGCAGTTCTTC.